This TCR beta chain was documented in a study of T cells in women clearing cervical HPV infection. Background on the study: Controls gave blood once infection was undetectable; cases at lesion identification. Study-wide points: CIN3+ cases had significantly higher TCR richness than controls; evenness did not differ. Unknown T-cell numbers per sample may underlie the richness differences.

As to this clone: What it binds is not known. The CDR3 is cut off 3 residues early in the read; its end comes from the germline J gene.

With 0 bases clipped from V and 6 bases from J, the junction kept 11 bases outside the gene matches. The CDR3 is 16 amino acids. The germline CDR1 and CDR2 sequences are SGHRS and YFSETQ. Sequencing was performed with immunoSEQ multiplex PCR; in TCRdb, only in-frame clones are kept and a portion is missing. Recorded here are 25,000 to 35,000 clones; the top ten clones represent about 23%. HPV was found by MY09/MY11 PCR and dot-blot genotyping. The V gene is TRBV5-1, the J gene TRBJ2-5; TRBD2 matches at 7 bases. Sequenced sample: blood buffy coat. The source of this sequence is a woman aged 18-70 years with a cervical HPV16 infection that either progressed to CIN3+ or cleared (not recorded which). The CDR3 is CASSLVASTSTQTQYF. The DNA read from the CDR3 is TGCGCCAGCAGCTTGGTCGCCTCGACTAGCACGCAGACC. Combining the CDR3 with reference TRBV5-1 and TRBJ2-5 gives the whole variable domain KAGVTQTPRYLIKTRGQQVTLSCSPISGHRSVSWYQQTPGQGLQFLFEYFSETQRNKGNFPGRFSGRQFSNSRSEMNVSTLELGDSALYLCASSLVASTSTQTQYFGPGTRLLVL.